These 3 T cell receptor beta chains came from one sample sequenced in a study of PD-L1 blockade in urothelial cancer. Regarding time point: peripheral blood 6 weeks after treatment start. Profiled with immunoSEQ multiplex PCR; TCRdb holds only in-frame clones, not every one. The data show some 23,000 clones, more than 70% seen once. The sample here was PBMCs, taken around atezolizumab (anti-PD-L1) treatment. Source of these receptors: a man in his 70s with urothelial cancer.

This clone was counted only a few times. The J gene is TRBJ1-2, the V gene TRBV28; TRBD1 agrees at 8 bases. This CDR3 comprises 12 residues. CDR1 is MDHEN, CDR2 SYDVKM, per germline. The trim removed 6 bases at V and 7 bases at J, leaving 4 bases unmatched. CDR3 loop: CASSPGQGGYTF. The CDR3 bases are TGTGCCAGCAGCCCCGGACAGGGTGGCTACACCTTC.

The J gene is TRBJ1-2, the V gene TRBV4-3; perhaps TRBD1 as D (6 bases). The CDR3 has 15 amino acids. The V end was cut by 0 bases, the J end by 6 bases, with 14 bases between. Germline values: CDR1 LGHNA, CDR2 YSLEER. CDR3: CASSQDPQGSNGYTF. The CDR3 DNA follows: TGCGCCAGCAGCCAAGACCCCCAGGGGTCGAATGGCTACACCTTC.

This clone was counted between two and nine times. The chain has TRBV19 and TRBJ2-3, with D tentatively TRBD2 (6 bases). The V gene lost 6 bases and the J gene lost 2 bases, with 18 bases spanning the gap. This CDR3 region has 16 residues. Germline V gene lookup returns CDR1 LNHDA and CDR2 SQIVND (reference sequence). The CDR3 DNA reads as TGTGCCAGTAGCTCCGATCCGGGAGAGCTCACAGATACGCAGTATTTT. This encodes CASSSDPGELTDTQYF.